The 20 T cell receptor beta chains reported below all come from one sample, sequenced in a study of cytomegalovirus exposure and HLA in healthy donors. The PCR contained 60 Vbeta and 13 Jbeta primers. Produced via immunoSEQ multiplex PCR; TCRdb's table is partial and in-frame only. Of around 64,000 clones detected, approximately 74% appear once; the ten largest clones hold about 20%. The sequenced material came from PBMCs. The receptors were sampled from a woman aged 30 to 39 in good health and CMV-seropositive.

V is TRBV27 and J is TRBJ2-7; D might be TRBD1 (6 bases). The CDR3 totals 13 residues. V was clipped by 3 bases and J by 4 bases, with 10 bases between them. CDR1 is MNHEY, CDR2 SMNVEV, per germline (reference sequence). In DNA, the CDR3 is TGTGCCAGCAGTTTCGGGACAAATTACGAGCAGTACTTC. It yields the protein CASSFGTNYEQYF.

This sequence joins TRBV28 and TRBJ2-7; TRBD2 aligns across 8 bases. V gave up 5 bases and J gave up 0 bases; unmatched junction bases: 3. The CDR3 loop spans 14 amino acids. Germline V lookup: CDR1 MDHEN, CDR2 SYDVKM. Here the CDR3 DNA reads TGTGCCAGCAGTACCAGCGGGGGCTCCTACGAGCAGTACTTC. It yields the protein CASSTSGGSYEQYF.

The rearrangement links TRBV4-1 to TRBJ2-7; D perhaps matches TRBD1 (5 bases). From germline, CDR1 is MGHRA and CDR2 YSYEKL. Trimming took off 3 bases at V and 7 bases at J, with 13 bases between the two ends. CDR3 size: 13 residues. The CDR3 loop reads CASSHSPDKEQYF. As DNA, the CDR3 is TGCGCCAGCAGCCACTCCCCGGACAAGGAGCAGTACTTC.

The chain links TRBV30 to TRBJ2-7; 7 bases map to TRBD1. CDR3 length equals 13 residues. Trimming at V came to 2 bases and at J to 1 base, leaving 2 bases not matched to a gene. Germline-derived CDR1 and CDR2 are GTSNPN and SVGIG (reference sequence). The CDR3 here is CAWSRDSSYEQYF. CDR3 nucleotide sequence: TGTGCCTGGAGTCGGGACAGTTCCTACGAGCAGTACTTC.

The chain is built from TRBV11-2 and TRBJ1-1; D is unclear. The germline V gene has CDR1 SGHAT and CDR2 FQNNGV. CDR3 length: 16 amino acids. Trimming stripped 2 bases from V and 0 bases from J, with 13 bases between. CDR3 bases: TGTGCCAGCAGCTTACACTTGACCACTATGAACACTGAAGCTTTCTTT. Protein product: CASSLHLTTMNTEAFF.

The rearrangement uses TRBV19 and TRBJ2-7, with 13 bases matching TRBD2. From germline, CDR1 is LNHDA and CDR2 SQIVND (reference sequence). V lost 6 bases and J lost 4; bases outside the gene matches: 6. This CDR3 region has 15 residues. The CDR3 loop reads CASSPTSGRGYEQYF. Here the CDR3 DNA reads TGTGCCAGTAGCCCTACTAGCGGGAGGGGGTACGAGCAGTACTTC.

The sample holds one count of this clone. This rearrangement joins TRBV4-1 to TRBJ1-5, with 7 bases that match TRBD1. Germline CDR1 MGHRA, CDR2 YSYEKL. J gave up 6 bases and V 0 bases, and 11 bases lay outside the gene matches. The CDR3 runs 17 residues. CDR3 in amino acids: CASSQDVRATGIQPQHF. CDR3 DNA: TGCGCCAGCAGCCAAGATGTTAGGGCGACAGGGATTCAGCCCCAGCATTTT.

This chain's CDR3 is CASSVEGGQVGEQYF. The CDR3 DNA reads as TGTGCCAGCAGCGTAGAAGGAGGTCAGGTGGGGGAGCAGTACTTC. This rearrangement joins TRBV9 to TRBJ2-7, with D tentatively TRBD2 (5 bases). The CDR3 contains 15 residues. Germline loops: CDR1 SGDLS, CDR2 YYNGEE. The V end lost 0 bases, the J end lost 7 bases, and 17 bases lay between the germline ends.

This clone was detected only once. The gene calls are TRBV15 and TRBJ2-5; a possible D gene is TRBD1 (6 bases). Trimming pared 1 base from V and 4 bases from J, leaving 13 bases between. Looked up from germline, CDR1 is LNHNV and CDR2 is YYDKDF (reference sequence). The CDR3 runs to 15 residues. DNA of the CDR3: TGTGCCACCAGCAGAGCGGGCCTAGGGGGAGAGACCCAGTACTTC. Translation: CATSRAGLGGETQYF.

The gene calls are TRBV29-1 and TRBJ1-5; 7 bases match TRBD1. Germline CDR1 is SQVTM and CDR2 is ANQGSEA. This CDR3 is built from 12 residues. J gave up 9 bases and V 7 bases, and 9 bases lay outside the gene matches. CDR3: CSAGTAGGPQHF. The CDR3, as DNA: TGCAGCGCTGGGACAGCCGGGGGGCCCCAGCATTTT.

The chain joins TRBV4-3 to TRBJ1-4; 10 bases are shared with TRBD1. This CDR3 is 19 amino acids long. Germline-derived CDR1 and CDR2 are LGHNA and YSLEER. V trimming: 0 bases; J trimming: 0 bases; junction bases outside the gene matches: 7. CDR3 sequence reads: CASSQEWTGGDATNEKLFF. The CDR3 nucleotides read TGCGCCAGCAGCCAAGAATGGACAGGGGGGGACGCAACTAATGAAAAACTGTTTTTT.

The chain combines TRBV28 with TRBJ2-5; D gene uncertain. Trimming took off 6 bases at V and 5 bases at J, with 10 bases between the two ends. CDR3 length equals 12 residues. From germline, CDR1 is MDHEN and CDR2 SYDVKM. The CDR3 bases are TGTGCCAGCAGCACCTATTTTGAGACCCAGTACTTC. It encodes CASSTYFETQYF.

The chain recombines TRBV7-2 with TRBJ2-2; TRBD2 agrees at 8 bases. Germline V gene data show CDR1 as SGHTA and CDR2 as FQGNSA. The CDR3 contains 16 residues. Germline trimming cut 4 bases from V and 8 bases from J; bases unmatched to any gene: 12. The CDR3 DNA is TGTGCCAGCAGCTCCCAACCCGGACTAGCAACTGGGGAGCTGTTTTTT. Translating it yields CASSSQPGLATGELFF.

The V call is TRBV28, the J call TRBJ2-5; the D gene is possibly TRBD1 (5 bases). The CDR3 length is 12 residues. Germline CDR1 and CDR2: MDHEN and SYDVKM. V dropped 5 bases and J dropped 9 bases, with 13 bases sitting between them. CDR3 region: CASSIRAMAQYF. The CDR3 DNA reads as TGTGCCAGCAGTATCAGGGCCATGGCCCAGTACTTC.

This clone came up once. The CDR3 protein is CASSARQGIYGYTF. Written as DNA, the CDR3 is TGTGCCAGCAGCGCAAGACAGGGGATATATGGCTACACCTTC. The J gene is TRBJ1-2, the V gene TRBV2; 8 nucleotides align to TRBD1. The germline V gene encodes CDR1 SNHLY and CDR2 FYNNEI. CDR3 length: 14 amino acids. J lost 5 bases, V lost 6 bases, and 8 bases had no gene match.

The chain recombines TRBV13 with TRBJ2-6, with D perhaps matching TRBD1 (5 bases). V was shortened by 4 bases and J by 0 bases, with 16 bases between the two germline ends. The germline CDR1 and CDR2 sequences are PRHDT and FYEKMQ (reference sequence). This CDR3 is 18 amino acids long. For the CDR3, the DNA is TGTGCCAGCAGCTCCCTCAGGGTATGGAGCTCTGGGGCCAACGTCCTGACTTTC. This encodes CASSSLRVWSSGANVLTF. Full variable domain (missing parts from reference TRBV13 and TRBJ2-6): AAGVIQSPRHLIKEKRETATLKCYPIPRHDTVYWYQQGPGQDPQFLISFYEKMQSDKGSIPDRFSAQQFSDYHSELNMSSLELGDSALYFCASSSLRVWSSGANVLTFGAGSRLTVL.

Only a few counts were recorded for this clone. The chain uses TRBV6-1 and TRBJ2-7, with TRBD2 identical over 10 bases. Germline values: CDR1 MNHNS, CDR2 SASEGT. The CDR3 contains 16 residues. V lost 2 bases to trimming and J lost 3 bases; unmatched junction nucleotides: 7. CDR3 nucleotides: TGTGCCAGCAGTGAATGGAGCGGGAGGGCCCTCTACGAGCAGTACTTC. This translates into CASSEWSGRALYEQYF.

This chain links TRBV15 with TRBJ2-5; 11 nucleotides match TRBD2. Germline trimming cut 2 bases from V and 3 bases from J; bases unmatched to any gene: 8. The CDR3 consists of 17 residues. Germline-derived CDR1 and CDR2 are LNHNV and YYDKDF (reference sequence). Here the CDR3 reads CATSRPPQTSGKETQYF. Here the CDR3 DNA reads TGTGCCACCAGCAGACCTCCTCAGACTAGCGGGAAAGAGACCCAGTACTTC.

This rearrangement joins TRBV10-3 to TRBJ2-1; TRBD2 aligns across 12 bases. The junction had 7 bases not matched to a gene; V was cut back by 3 bases and J by 4 bases. CDR3 length equals 17 residues. The germline CDR1 and CDR2 sequences are ENHRY and SYGVKD. The DNA of the CDR3 is TGTGCCATCAGTGATAGACTAGCGGGAGCCCGATACAATGAGCAGTTCTTC. This codes for CAISDRLAGARYNEQFF.

The gene calls are TRBV7-2 and TRBJ1-1; D gene uncertain. Germline CDR1 reads SGHTA; CDR2 reads FQGNSA. Trimming shortened V by 1 base and J by 8 bases, and 14 bases separated the two germline ends. The CDR3 extends over 14 amino acids. CDR3 sequence (DNA): TGTGCCAGCAGCTTAGAGTTGCAGATCTCGGAAGCTTTCTTT. It is translated as CASSLELQISEAFF.